This T cell receptor beta chain was sequenced during a study of identical twins' blood T cells. This clonotype was seen at least ten times. TCRdb passed the 5' RACE reads through MiXCR, listing each CDR3 protein once. Among hundreds of thousands of distinct CDR3 sequences listed, over 25% were seen once. The sequenced sample consisted of PBMCs. This receptor was taken from a woman aged 18-49 years in good health.

DNA of the CDR3: TGTGCCAGCGCAGCAACTAATGAAAAACTGTTTTTT. Its protein product is CASAATNEKLFF. The chain joins TRBV7-9 to TRBJ1-4; D is undetermined. V dropped 8 bases and J dropped 0 bases, with 4 bases sitting between them. Germline-derived CDR1 and CDR2 are SEHNR and FQNEAQ (reference sequence). CDR3 length: 12 residues.